One and the same sample provided the 18 T cell receptor beta chains below, sequenced in a study of siplizumab effects on memory and regulatory T cells (dated 2019 in TCRdb). The library was prepared using the immunoSEQ multiplex PCR assay. As stored in TCRdb, this immuneACCESS dataset retains in-frame rearrangements with V and J assigned. A fraction of the clones does not appear; measured against another copy, unresolved V genes explain less than half of the discrepancy, and the remainder lacks a known reason. Within this sample are 80,000 to 130,000 clones, with 90% to 95% of them counted one time only. In total, the top ten clones hold about 0.6% of the sample. What was sequenced was Tregs sorted from blood. These TCRs come from a human donor in good health.

V and J are TRBV5-1 and TRBJ2-3, with 9 bases lining up with TRBD2. Germline V CDR1 and CDR2: SGHRS, YFSETQ. The V gene end was trimmed by 1 base and the J gene end by 3 bases; junction bases not matched to a gene: 3. The length of the CDR3 is 15 residues. CDR3 coding DNA: TGCGCCAGCAGCTTGCTAGCGGGACTGACAGATACGCAGTATTTT. Translation: CASSLLAGLTDTQYF.

The rearrangement uses TRBV6-5 and TRBJ1-1, with D possibly being TRBD1 (5 bases). The V and J ends lost 6 bases and 2 bases respectively, with 13 bases between them. Germline loops: CDR1 MNHEY, CDR2 SVGAGI. This CDR3 region has 14 residues. CDR3 protein: CASSQGPINTEAFF. DNA for the CDR3: TGTGCCAGCAGCCAGGGTCCGATTAACACTGAAGCTTTCTTT.

This clone was seen only a few times. The chain has TRBV28 and TRBJ1-2, with D hard to call. The CDR3 has 13 residues. Germline V CDR1 and CDR2: MDHEN, SYDVKM. The germline V and J ends were trimmed by 7 bases and 7 bases, with 16 bases remaining between them. CDR3 protein: CASTHFDGTGYTF. The CDR3 region has the DNA TGTGCCAGCACCCACTTCGACGGAACTGGCTACACCTTC.

The chain joins TRBV28 to TRBJ1-2; 8 bases map to TRBD1. CDR1 and CDR2 from the germline V gene are MDHEN and SYDVKM. There are 13 residues in the CDR3. Trimming took 3 bases from V and 7 from J; bases not matched to a gene: 4. CDR3 coding DNA: TGTGCCAGCAGTTTCCAGGGGGCGTTTGGCTACACCTTC. Its protein product is CASSFQGAFGYTF.

This clone was seen a single time. The chain carries TRBV6-1 and TRBJ2-7, with 10 bases aligning to TRBD2. CDR1 and CDR2 from the germline V gene are MNHNS and SASEGT. Unmatched junction bases numbered 12, after V lost 2 bases and J lost 2 bases. This CDR3 has 18 amino acids. The CDR3 DNA reads TGTGCCAGCAGTGAACGCCTAGCGGGAGTTCACGGAACCTACGAGCAGTACTTC. Its protein is CASSERLAGVHGTYEQYF.

This sequence joins TRBV5-4 and TRBJ2-4; 12 nucleotides agree with TRBD2. J was trimmed by 0 bases and V by 4 bases; bases with no gene match: 8. This CDR3 has 18 residues. Germline V lookup: CDR1 SGHNT, CDR2 YYREEE (reference sequence). CDR3 bases: TGTGCCAGCAGCACATTCCAGGGACTAGCGGGAGCCAAAAACATTCAGTACTTC. This encodes CASSTFQGLAGAKNIQYF.

V gene TRBV10-1 combines with J gene TRBJ2-1; 9 positions match TRBD2. V gave up 4 bases and J gave up 12 bases; unmatched junction bases: 16. Germline lookup yields CDR1 WNHNN and CDR2 SYGVQD (reference sequence). CDR3 size: 16 residues. The CDR3: CASSASHGGRDLGQFF. The CDR3 DNA is TGCGCCAGCAGTGCCTCCCATGGCGGGAGGGATTTAGGGCAGTTCTTC.

This chain links TRBV6-6 with TRBJ1-5; unclear D gene. This CDR3 contains 16 residues. V lost 7 bases to trimming and J lost 0 bases, with 16 bases between them. Germline V gene lookup returns CDR1 MNHNY and CDR2 SVGAGI (reference sequence). In nucleotides, the CDR3 is TGTGCCAGCACCCGCCTAGGGTACTCTAGCAATCAGCCCCAGCATTTT. Encoded protein: CASTRLGYSSNQPQHF.

The chain uses TRBV5-1 and TRBJ2-7; TRBD1 aligns across 7 bases. Germline assignment: CDR1 SGHRS and CDR2 YFSETQ. This CDR3 contains 14 residues. Unmatched junction bases numbered 7, after V lost 4 bases and J lost 3 bases. Here the CDR3 reads CASSQINRGYEQYF. DNA for the CDR3: TGCGCCAGCAGCCAGATAAACAGGGGCTACGAGCAGTACTTC.

The chain carries TRBV28 and TRBJ1-2; D is undetermined. Per germline, CDR1 MDHEN and CDR2 SYDVKM. Trimming cost V 3 bases and J 4 bases, with 6 bases left between them. This CDR3 spans 12 amino acids. CDR3 region: CASSFGLYGYTF. The CDR3 DNA reads as TGTGCCAGCAGTTTTGGGCTCTATGGCTACACCTTC.

The rearrangement joins TRBV28 to TRBJ2-1; 8 bases agree with TRBD1. The CDR3 extends over 13 amino acids. CDR1 is MDHEN and CDR2 is SYDVKM in the germline V gene. Losses at the gene ends were 8 bases for V and 7 bases for J; bases not matched to a gene: 7. The CDR3 DNA sequence: TGTGCCAGCTTGGACAGGGCCGGGAATGAGCAGTTCTTC. Its protein product is CASLDRAGNEQFF.

V and J are TRBV30 and TRBJ1-2; no reliable D call. The CDR3 runs 15 residues. Trimming took off 2 bases at V and 0 bases at J, with 13 bases between the two ends. Germline lookup yields CDR1 GTSNPN and CDR2 SVGIG (reference sequence). Here the CDR3 reads CAWSQDSLANYGYTF. The CDR3 DNA reads TGTGCCTGGAGTCAGGATTCGTTAGCTAACTATGGCTACACCTTC.

V usage is TRBV4-2 and J usage is TRBJ2-1, with D perhaps TRBD2 (5 bases). Trimming cost V 1 base and J 8 bases, with 9 bases left between them. CDR1 is LGHNA, CDR2 YNFKEQ, per germline. This CDR3 has 13 amino acids. CDR3: CASSQVTIYEQFF. As DNA, the CDR3 is TGTGCCAGCAGCCAAGTGACTATTTATGAGCAGTTCTTC.

This CDR3 reads CASSQGLFNEQFF. CDR3 DNA: TGTGCCAGCAGCCAGGGACTTTTCAATGAGCAGTTCTTC. The chain carries TRBV11-3 and TRBJ2-1; possible D gene TRBD2, 6 bases. The V gene lost 5 bases and the J gene lost 6 bases, with 11 bases spanning the gap. CDR3 length equals 13 residues. The V gene's germline CDR1 is SGHNT and CDR2 YENEEA. The full variable domain, in which reference TRBV11-3 and TRBJ2-1 provide the parts outside the CDR3, is EAGVVQSPRYKIIEKKQPVAFWCNPISGHNTLYWYLQNLGQGPELLIRYENEEAVDDSQLPKDRFSAERLKGVDSTLKIQPAELGDSAVYLCASSQGLFNEQFFGPGTRLTVL.

This sequence joins TRBV27 and TRBJ2-6, with 9 bases that match TRBD1. The CDR3 has 18 amino acids. The germline CDR1 and CDR2 sequences are MNHEY and SMNVEV (reference sequence). The trim removed 3 bases at V and 0 bases at J, leaving 6 bases unmatched. CDR3 sequence: CASSFDRGVSSGANVLTF. In nucleotides, the CDR3 is TGTGCCAGCAGTTTCGACAGGGGGGTCTCCTCTGGGGCCAACGTCCTGACTTTC.

CDR3 loop: CASSPPQLLVPYEQYF. The CDR3 DNA is TGTGCCAGCAGTCCCCCGCAACTCTTGGTACCCTACGAGCAGTACTTC. The chain has TRBV6-6 and TRBJ2-7; D remains ambiguous. The CDR3 has 16 amino acids. The V end lost 5 bases, the J end lost 2 bases, and 19 bases lay between the germline ends. Germline CDR1 reads MNHNY; CDR2 reads SVGAGI (reference sequence).

The chain joins TRBV27 to TRBJ2-3, with TRBD2 matching over 7 bases. The germline V gene has CDR1 MNHEY and CDR2 SMNVEV (reference sequence). Germline trimming cut 0 bases from V and 3 bases from J; bases unmatched to any gene: 15. CDR3 size: 19 residues. CDR3 sequence (DNA): TGTGCCAGCAGTTTATCGATGCCTAGCGGAGGTTCTCAGACAGATACGCAGTATTTT. This translates into CASSLSMPSGGSQTDTQYF.

This clone was counted only a few times. The chain uses TRBV18 and TRBJ1-4; D remains ambiguous. The CDR3 length is 13 residues. V gave up 6 bases and J gave up 8 bases, with 13 bases separating them. CDR1 is KGHSH and CDR2 is LQKENI in the germline V gene. The CDR3 coding sequence is TGTGCCAGCTCGGCGGACGGAGGGGAAAAACTGTTTTTT. Translating gives CASSADGGEKLFF.